These 5 T cell receptor beta chains originate from one sample sequenced in a study of blood T cells in healthy people across ages. Combining a sample-barcoded 5' primer with a J-beta primer mix, a second PCR ran for roughly 7 to 12 cycles. Each CDR3 protein is one row after TCRdb ran MiXCR on the 5' RACE reads. The data hold more than 800,000 distinct CDR3 sequences, with under 35% observed a single time. The sample taken for sequencing was blood. These receptors all come from a woman older than 75 in good health.

The chain recombines TRBV9 with TRBJ2-5; D might be TRBD2 (7 bases). Deletions cut 0 bases from V and 11 bases from J, with 20 bases between. This CDR3 region has 15 residues. Looked up from germline, CDR1 is SGDLS and CDR2 is YYNGEE. The CDR3 protein is CASSVGAGAYNEQYF. The CDR3 nucleotides read TGTGCCAGCAGCGTAGGTGCGGGGGCCTACAATGAGCAGTACTTC.

Here the CDR3 DNA reads TGTGCCAGCAGCTTAGGGGGGGGGCAGGGGAATGGCTACACCTTC. It codes for CASSLGGGQGNGYTF. This chain connects TRBV7-2 to TRBJ1-2, with a tentative D call TRBD1 (6 bases). V gave up 1 base and J gave up 6 bases, with 15 bases separating them. The CDR3 is 15 residues long. Germline CDR1 is SGHTA and CDR2 is FQGNSA.

This clonotype was seen at least ten times. The rearrangement joins TRBV4-3 to TRBJ1-2, with 8 bases lining up with TRBD1. Germline trimming cut 1 base from V and 8 bases from J; bases unmatched to any gene: 6. The CDR3 length is 14 residues. From germline, CDR1 is LGHNA and CDR2 YSLEER. CDR3 residues: CASSQVPDRAGYTF. The CDR3 DNA follows: TGCGCCAGCAGCCAAGTTCCGGACAGGGCAGGCTACACCTTC.

The chain links TRBV12-3 or TRBV12-4 to TRBJ1-1; no clear D gene. CDR3 length: 15 residues. Trimming removed 4 bases at V and 3 bases at J, with 15 bases between. The CDR3 loop reads CASSSPVGVDTEAFF. Here the CDR3 DNA reads TGTGCCAGCAGTTCCCCTGTTGGGGTGGACACTGAAGCTTTCTTT.

This chain connects TRBV10-3 to TRBJ1-5; D is possibly TRBD1 (5 bases). The CDR3 totals 14 residues. The V end lost 10 bases, the J end lost 4 bases, and 17 bases lay between the germline ends. Germline V gives CDR1 ENHRY, CDR2 SYGVKD. The CDR3 region is CATKGVGANQPQHF. For the CDR3, the DNA is TGTGCCACCAAAGGCGTTGGGGCAAATCAGCCCCAGCATTTT.